These 32 T cell receptor beta chains originate from one sample sequenced in a study of radiation and T cells in renal cell carcinoma. Assay: immunoSEQ multiplex PCR; the TCRdb copy retains only in-frame clones and omits some. The data hold 15,000 or so clones, with approximately 48% observed a single time. Treatment defined: 15 Gy SBRT to primary tumor, nephrectomy 4 weeks later. The sample in question was tumor tissue, obtained from a patient whose treatment included radiotherapy and nephrectomy. The receptors here all came from a woman in her fifties or sixties with renal cell carcinoma.

The chain employs TRBV25-1 and TRBJ1-2; D perhaps matches TRBD1 (6 bases). The CDR3 has 13 amino acids. V was clipped by 3 bases and J by 4 bases, with 9 bases between them. Looked up from germline, CDR1 is MGHDK and CDR2 is SYGVNS. The CDR3 reads CASSDRGSYGYTF. The DNA of the CDR3 is TGTGCCAGCAGTGACAGGGGCAGCTATGGCTACACCTTC.

This clone was observed at least ten times. V is TRBV14 and J is TRBJ2-5, with D possibly TRBD1 on 6 matching bases. The germline V and J ends were trimmed by 4 bases and 4 bases, with 16 bases remaining between them. The CDR3 totals 15 residues. CDR1 is SGHDN and CDR2 is FVKESK in the germline V gene. As DNA, the CDR3 is TGTGCCAGCAGCCTCGGGGACACTTTTGGAGAGACCCAGTACTTC. Residues: CASSLGDTFGETQYF.

This clone has just a few counts. This chain links TRBV2 with TRBJ2-2; 9 nucleotides agree with TRBD1. Germline V lookup: CDR1 SNHLY, CDR2 FYNNEI. V was clipped by 6 bases and J by 1 base; unmatched bases: 9. The CDR3 runs to 17 residues. CDR3 loop: CASRGGQGPKNTGELFF. The CDR3 DNA sequence: TGTGCCAGCAGGGGGGGACAGGGTCCAAAGAACACCGGGGAGCTGTTTTTT.

The chain is built from TRBV19 and TRBJ2-1; 7 nucleotides agree with TRBD2. Germline V gives CDR1 LNHDA, CDR2 SQIVND (reference sequence). CDR3 length: 15 amino acids. Trimming removed 6 bases from V and 10 bases from J; junction bases left unmatched: 15. CDR3 residues: CASRTRGGTPGEQFF. As DNA, the CDR3 is TGTGCCAGTAGAACGAGGGGAGGGACCCCCGGAGAGCAGTTCTTC.

V and J are TRBV7-9 and TRBJ2-7; 13 bases fit TRBD2. The CDR3 spans 16 residues. V was clipped by 5 bases and J by 5 bases; unmatched bases: 9. Germline V gives CDR1 SEHNR, CDR2 FQNEAQ (reference sequence). The CDR3 spells CASSPYGLAGVHEQYF. The CDR3 DNA reads as TGTGCCAGCAGCCCCTACGGACTAGCGGGAGTCCACGAGCAGTACTTC.

This clone was seen a single time. The V and J genes are TRBV19 and TRBJ1-2, with D perhaps TRBD1 (6 bases). The CDR3 totals 14 residues. V was shortened by 6 bases and J by 4 bases, with 15 bases between the two germline ends. Germline lookup yields CDR1 LNHDA and CDR2 SQIVND (reference sequence). In DNA, the CDR3 is TGTGCCAGTAGAGAGGGGGGTCAAGGCTATGGCTACACCTTC. It specifies CASREGGQGYGYTF.

V is TRBV28 and J is TRBJ1-2, with D perhaps matching TRBD1 (6 bases). This CDR3 region has 16 residues. CDR1 is MDHEN and CDR2 is SYDVKM in the germline V gene. The V end was cut by 3 bases, the J end by 2 bases, with 16 bases between. The CDR3 reads CASSFRYRAVNYGYTF. CDR3 DNA: TGTGCCAGCAGTTTCAGATACAGGGCAGTCAACTATGGCTACACCTTC.

Within the sample, this clone is medium-sized. This rearrangement joins TRBV29-1 to TRBJ1-2; D ambiguous. With 6 bases removed from V and 8 bases from J, the gap between germline ends came to 13 bases. CDR1 and CDR2 from the germline V gene are SQVTM and ANQGSEA. CDR3 length equals 11 residues. The CDR3 region is CSVPVGSGYTF. In DNA, the CDR3 is TGCAGCGTCCCCGTGGGAAGCGGCTACACCTTC.

This clone has just one count. The V call is TRBV5-4, the J call TRBJ2-5; 9 bases align to TRBD1. Germline V CDR1 and CDR2: SGHNT, YYREEE (reference sequence). The CDR3 loop spans 15 amino acids. The V and J ends lost 3 bases and 5 bases, in that order; junction bases with no gene match: 8. The CDR3 sequence: CASSYTPTGGETQYF. Here the CDR3 DNA reads TGTGCCAGCAGCTATACCCCGACAGGGGGGGAGACCCAGTACTTC.

This clone was recorded only once. This chain uses TRBV5-6 with TRBJ1-1; tentatively, D is TRBD1 (6 bases). CDR1 and CDR2 from the germline V gene are SGHDT and YYEEEE. The CDR3 extends over 14 amino acids. The V gene lost 4 bases and the J gene lost 0 bases, with 10 bases spanning the gap. This CDR3 is CASSLRGVNTEAFF. The CDR3 coding sequence is TGTGCCAGCAGCCTCAGGGGAGTGAACACTGAAGCTTTCTTT.

The gene calls are TRBV6-5 and TRBJ2-5; 8 bases fit TRBD1. The J segment lost 9 bases and the V segment lost 8 bases, leaving 5 bases of the junction unmatched. Germline V CDR1 and CDR2: MNHEY, SVGAGI. The CDR3 runs to 11 residues. The CDR3 is CASLDREAQYF. In DNA, the CDR3 is TGTGCCAGCCTGGACAGGGAGGCCCAGTACTTC.

The chain links TRBV28 to TRBJ1-5; D perhaps matches TRBD1 (5 bases). V lost 2 bases, J lost 5 bases, and 10 bases lay in between. This CDR3 contains 14 residues. Germline lookup yields CDR1 MDHEN and CDR2 SYDVKM. CDR3: CASSLGGADQPQHF. In DNA form, the CDR3 reads TGTGCCAGCAGTTTAGGAGGGGCGGATCAGCCCCAGCATTTT.

This chain links TRBV6-5 with TRBJ1-5; the match to TRBD1 covers 7 bases. Per the germline V gene, CDR1 is MNHEY and CDR2 is SVGAGI. The CDR3 spans 14 residues. The V and J ends lost 6 bases and 3 bases, in that order; junction bases with no gene match: 5. CDR3 sequence: CASRSTGTNQPQHF. CDR3 nucleotides: TGTGCCAGCAGATCGACAGGGACCAATCAGCCCCAGCATTTT.

The chain links TRBV7-3 to TRBJ2-3; TRBD2 might be the D (5 bases). Trimming stripped 1 base from V and 4 bases from J, with 15 bases between. CDR1 is SGHTA and CDR2 is FQGTGA in the germline V gene. The CDR3 is made up of 16 amino acids. In DNA, the CDR3 is TGTGCCAGCAGCTTAAATTCTGGGGTGAGGGCAGATACGCAGTATTTT. This sequence encodes CASSLNSGVRADTQYF.

This clone has just a few counts. This chain links TRBV7-9 with TRBJ1-2, with D hard to call. CDR1 is SEHNR and CDR2 is FQNEAQ in the germline V gene (reference sequence). The CDR3 sequence is 13 residues long. Trimming cost V 1 base and J 8 bases, with 11 bases left between them. DNA for the CDR3: TGTGCCAGCAGCTTAGGAGACCGAAGGGGCTACACCTTC. Amino acid sequence: CASSLGDRRGYTF.

The V gene is TRBV5-5, the J gene TRBJ2-7; a possible D gene is TRBD1 (5 bases). The CDR3 consists of 15 residues. Germline CDR1 SGHKS, CDR2 YYEKEE (reference sequence). The V end lost 2 bases, the J end lost 2 bases, and 14 bases lay between the germline ends. DNA of the CDR3: TGTGCCAGCAGCTTCACAGGTTTGGTTACCTACGAGCAGTACTTC. Its translation is CASSFTGLVTYEQYF.

In this sample, this clone turned up a few times. This rearrangement joins TRBV2 to TRBJ1-5, with TRBD1 as a possible D gene (6 bases). V was trimmed by 5 bases and J by 5 bases, leaving 13 bases between them. The CDR3 has 14 residues. Germline loops: CDR1 SNHLY, CDR2 FYNNEI. The CDR3 sequence: CASSLTQGHQPQHF. In DNA form, the CDR3 reads TGTGCCAGCAGTCTAACACAGGGACATCAGCCCCAGCATTTT.

The chain uses TRBV6-6 and TRBJ2-3; possibly TRBD2 for D (6 bases). The CDR3 sequence is 14 residues long. Germline CDR1 MNHNY, CDR2 SVGAGI (reference sequence). Trimming removed 4 bases from V and 6 bases from J, with 14 bases in between. CDR3 residues: CASSLPGEVDTQYF. DNA for the CDR3: TGTGCCAGCAGTTTACCGGGAGAAGTCGATACGCAGTATTTT.

Points on this clone: This sample also contains other DNA sequences that code for the same CDR3. The genes are TRBV19 and TRBJ1-1, with 8 bases lining up with TRBD1. The CDR3 sequence is 15 residues long. V dropped 4 bases and J dropped 5; count of bases not matched to a gene: 9. CDR1 LNHDA and CDR2 SQIVND come from the germline V gene (reference sequence). DNA for the CDR3: TGTGCCAGTAGTACCCACGGACAGGGTGGAACTGAAGCTTTCTTT. It specifies CASSTHGQGGTEAFF.

The rearrangement uses TRBV25-1 and TRBJ1-1, with 10 bases matching TRBD1. After removal of 6 bases from V and 5 bases from J, the junction contained 6 bases not matched to a gene. The CDR3 is 14 residues long. The germline V gene has CDR1 MGHDK and CDR2 SYGVNS. The CDR3: CASSPRTGGTEAFF. Written as DNA, the CDR3 is TGTGCCAGCAGCCCCAGGACAGGGGGGACTGAAGCTTTCTTT.

The CDR3 DNA follows: TGTGCCAGTACCCAGACAGGGGTGGACGAGCAGTACTTC. Translated, it gives CASTQTGVDEQYF. This rearrangement joins TRBV19 to TRBJ2-7, with 8 nucleotides matching TRBD1. With V trimmed by 7 bases and J by 5 bases, 7 bases remained unmatched. The V gene's germline CDR1 is LNHDA and CDR2 SQIVND (reference sequence). The CDR3 extends over 13 amino acids.

This rearrangement joins TRBV19 to TRBJ2-7, with D possibly called TRBD1 or TRBD2 (5 bases each). Trimming removed 5 bases from V and 1 base from J, with 12 bases in between. CDR3 size: 14 residues. Germline CDR1 and CDR2: LNHDA and SQIVND (reference sequence). CDR3 sequence: CASSSPGQSYEQYF. The DNA for the CDR3 is TGTGCCAGTAGTTCCCCGGGGCAGTCCTACGAGCAGTACTTC.

J is TRBJ2-1 and V is TRBV11-1; D perhaps matches TRBD2 (5 bases). Germline V CDR1 and CDR2: SGHAT, FQDESV (reference sequence). The CDR3 is made up of 14 amino acids. Deletions cut 5 bases from V and 8 bases from J, with 16 bases between. The CDR3 DNA reads as TGTGCCAGCAGCCCATCACCCCCGGAGGATGAGCAGTTCTTC. Amino acid sequence: CASSPSPPEDEQFF.

This clone was found a few times. CDR3 loop: CASSLGTGGADSNQPQHF. The DNA for the CDR3 is TGTGCCAGCAGTTTAGGGACAGGGGGCGCAGATAGCAATCAGCCCCAGCATTTT. The chain combines TRBV27 with TRBJ1-5, with 12 positions matching TRBD1. The CDR3 is 18 amino acids. Germline V gene data show CDR1 as MNHEY and CDR2 as SMNVEV (reference sequence). J lost 0 bases, V lost 2 bases, and 5 bases had no gene match.

This clone was detected many times. The genes are TRBV5-5 and TRBJ1-1; TRBD1 agrees at 8 bases. The CDR3 runs 15 residues. The V and J ends lost 4 bases and 5 bases, in that order; junction bases with no gene match: 10. Germline V lookup: CDR1 SGHKS, CDR2 YYEKEE (reference sequence). CDR3 sequence (DNA): TGTGCCAGCAGCCCCGTCCAGGGGGCTGATACTGAAGCTTTCTTT. This codes for CASSPVQGADTEAFF. Using reference TRBV5-5 and TRBJ1-1 for the parts outside the CDR3, the full variable domain is DAGVTQSPTHLIKTRGQQVTLRCSPISGHKSVSWYQQVLGQGPQFIFQYYEKEERGRGNFPDRFSARQFPNYSSELNVNALLLGDSALYLCASSPVQGADTEAFFGQGTRLTVV.

CDR3 DNA: TGTGCCAGCGGGGACAGGGGGCTCCCGGTGGGCGAGCAGTACTTC. This encodes CASGDRGLPVGEQYF. This sequence joins TRBV6-1 and TRBJ2-7; 12 bases are a match to TRBD1. CDR1 and CDR2 from the germline V gene are MNHNS and SASEGT. The J segment lost 6 bases and the V segment lost 8 bases, leaving 11 bases of the junction unmatched. This CDR3 has 15 residues.

V and J are TRBV7-6 and TRBJ1-2; TRBD1 agrees at 10 bases. The V gene end was trimmed by 5 bases and the J gene end by 6 bases; junction bases not matched to a gene: 6. Germline CDR1 reads SGHVS; CDR2 reads FNYEAQ. The CDR3 totals 14 residues. CDR3 loop: CASSPGQGLDGYTF. Here the CDR3 DNA reads TGTGCCAGCAGCCCGGGACAGGGGCTGGATGGCTACACCTTC.

This clone has at least ten counts. This CDR3 reads CASREQGADGYTF. CDR3 nucleotides: TGTGCCAGCAGGGAACAGGGGGCGGATGGCTACACCTTC. The chain uses TRBV6-4 and TRBJ1-2; 9 positions agree with TRBD1. Germline CDR1 is MRHNA and CDR2 is SNTAGT. V shed 6 bases, J shed 6 bases, and the junction held 5 bases outside the gene matches. The CDR3 totals 13 residues.

This clone has only a few counts. The rearrangement links TRBV5-1 to TRBJ1-1; D might be TRBD1 (5 bases). The CDR3 is 16 residues long. Germline V CDR1 and CDR2: SGHRS, YFSETQ. The V end was cut by 4 bases, the J end by 4 bases, with 20 bases between. The DNA for the CDR3 is TGCGCCAGCAGCCCAGAGCCTACGGGGGGGAGCACTGAAGCTTTCTTT. Translating it yields CASSPEPTGGSTEAFF.

The V call is TRBV5-1, the J call TRBJ1-1, with D perhaps TRBD1 (6 bases). CDR1 and CDR2 (germline): SGHRS, YFSETQ. The CDR3 is 14 amino acids. Trimming pared 4 bases from V and 4 bases from J, leaving 14 bases between. This CDR3 is CASSPQGWGTEAFF. The CDR3 DNA is TGCGCCAGCAGCCCCCAGGGGTGGGGCACTGAAGCTTTCTTT.

This clone was seen more than once but under ten times. The chain combines TRBV2 with TRBJ2-1; D possibly uses TRBD1 or TRBD2 (5 bases each). The CDR3 is made up of 16 amino acids. The V gene lost 8 bases and the J gene lost 3 bases, with 20 bases spanning the gap. Germline assignment: CDR1 SNHLY and CDR2 FYNNEI. The CDR3 sequence: CASSRGGGMVYNEQFF. The CDR3, as DNA: TGTGCCAGCTCCCGGGGCGGAGGTATGGTCTACAATGAGCAGTTCTTC.

This chain joins TRBV30 and TRBJ2-5; D is possibly TRBD1 (6 bases). The CDR3 has 15 amino acids. CDR1 and CDR2 (germline): GTSNPN, SVGIG (reference sequence). Between the trimmed V and J ends, which lost 0 bases and 5 bases, there was a span of 16 bases. The CDR3 here is CAWSVGAGEIETQYF. The CDR3 coding sequence is TGTGCCTGGAGTGTAGGTGCAGGGGAGATCGAGACCCAGTACTTC.